This record concerns one TCR beta chain sequence. Its antigen is still unknown. This entry comes from a study of cytomegalovirus exposure and HLA in healthy donors. General observations from the study: A later analysis linked a missense DCLRE1C variant to TCR beta V- and J-gene trimming.

Though probably carrying unrecorded immune exposures, donors were nominally healthy at sampling. This CDR3 comprises 14 residues. CDR1 and CDR2 (germline): MNHEY, SMNVEV (reference sequence). The PCR made use of 60 Vbeta and 13 Jbeta primers. The method was immunoSEQ multiplex PCR; TCRdb's version includes in-frame clones alone and lacks a portion of them. This sample has some 130,000 clones, with 80% found just once. The clonotype was recovered from a man aged 25 to 40 in good health and CMV-seronegative. The V gene is TRBV27, the J gene TRBJ2-5; 8 bases agree with TRBD2. The DNA end is more similar to TRBJ2-7, so the J call may be wrong. Sequenced: PBMCs. The CDR3, as DNA: TGTGCCAGCAGTGCCGTAGCGGGGAGCTACGAGCAGTACTTC. This gives the protein CASSAVAGSYEQYF.